The next 17 T cell receptor beta chains were all read from a single sample in a study of Graves' ophthalmopathy and Graves' hyperthyroidism. RNA transcripts provided the template for amplifying TCR beta CDR3 regions. HTBI primers primed a first-round RT-PCR, and a second-round multiplex PCR followed. Each CDR3 protein gets one entry after TCRdb re-called the multiplex PCR reads with MiXCR. The sample lists roughly 500,000 distinct CDR3 sequences; 14% were seen once. Input material: blood. The origin of the receptors is a woman aged 30 to 39 with Graves' ophthalmopathy.

This clonotype was counted ten times or more. This chain uses TRBV7-8 with TRBJ2-7, with 7 bases aligning to TRBD2. Trimming at V came to 4 bases and at J to 2 bases, leaving 8 bases not matched to a gene. There are 15 residues in the CDR3. CDR1 SGHVS and CDR2 FQNEAQ come from the germline V gene. The CDR3 DNA follows: TGTGCCAGCAGCTCCAGGACTAGGGGAACCTACGAGCAGTACTTC. Its translation is CASSSRTRGTYEQYF.

Note on this clonotype: Possible read error: a much larger clone is one base away. This chain joins TRBV2 and TRBJ2-7; tentatively, D is TRBD2 (7 bases). This CDR3 is built from 14 residues. Per the germline V gene, CDR1 is SNHLY and CDR2 is FYNNEI. The CDR3 DNA is TGTGCCATCAGTGAAATCGGGGGGCTAGACGAGCAGTACTTC. It codes for CAISEIGGLDEQYF.

This clonotype has only one observation. V usage is TRBV12-3 or TRBV12-4 and J usage is TRBJ2-4; D is possibly TRBD2 (6 bases). The V gene lost 0 bases and the J gene lost 8 bases, with 17 bases spanning the gap. This CDR3 spans 16 amino acids. The CDR3 coding sequence is TGTGCCAGCAGTTTAGCGCTCTCCACCGGGGGAGACATTCAGTACTTC. Its protein is CASSLALSTGGDIQYF.

This clonotype was found many times. The chain combines TRBV5-1 with TRBJ2-2, with D unresolved. V lost 1 base to trimming and J lost 9 bases, with 7 bases between them. The germline gives CDR1 SGHRS, CDR2 YFSETQ. The CDR3 has 12 residues. CDR3 in amino acids: CASSLNDRELFF. CDR3 nucleotides: TGCGCCAGCAGCTTGAACGACCGGGAGCTGTTTTTT. Looking up the rest from reference TRBV5-1 and TRBJ2-2 gives the full variable domain: KAGVTQTPRYLIKTRGQQVTLSCSPISGHRSVSWYQQTPGQGLQFLFEYFSETQRNKGNFPGRFSGRQFSNSRSEMNVSTLELGDSALYLCASSLNDRELFFGEGSRLTVL.

This clonotype appeared many times. The chain employs TRBV6-1 and TRBJ1-5, with unresolved D. Trimming took 10 bases from V and 3 from J, leaving 16 bases between them. CDR1 MNHNS and CDR2 SASEGT come from the germline V gene. This CDR3 has 14 amino acids. CDR3 DNA: TGTGCCACCACCGGAGGACGCCTCAATCAGCCCCAGCATTTT. Its translation: CATTGGRLNQPQHF.

This clonotype occurred many times. The chain links TRBV15 to TRBJ1-5, with TRBD1 identical over 8 bases. This CDR3 is 13 amino acids long. Looked up from germline, CDR1 is LNHNV and CDR2 is YYDKDF (reference sequence). Trimming took 5 bases from V and 4 from J; bases not matched to a gene: 1. Here the CDR3 DNA reads TGTGCCACCAGCTGGACAGGGAATCAGCCCCAGCATTTT. It translates to CATSWTGNQPQHF.

This clonotype was observed many times. The V call is TRBV12-3 or TRBV12-4, the J call TRBJ2-7, with D uncertain. With 1 base removed from V and 7 bases from J, the gap between germline ends came to 20 bases. The CDR3 has 16 amino acids. The CDR3, as DNA: TGTGCCAGCAGTTTAGAAGTAGTGGGGATCCCTCGGGAGCAGTACTTC. It translates to CASSLEVVGIPREQYF.

This clonotype was observed a handful of times. The chain uses TRBV7-2 and TRBJ2-4; tentatively, D is TRBD1 (5 bases). The DNA end is a closer match to TRBJ1-2, so the J assignment may be wrong. The CDR3 totals 15 residues. Germline V gives CDR1 SGHTA, CDR2 FQGNSA. CDR3 sequence (DNA): TGTGCCAGCACCTACCAGGACGCCTCTAAGGGGGGCTACACCTTC. Translating gives CASTYQDASKGGYTF.

Many counts were recorded for this clonotype. The chain has TRBV19 and TRBJ1-5; the D gene is possibly TRBD1 (5 bases). With 8 bases removed from V and 5 bases from J, the gap between germline ends came to 16 bases. The V gene's germline CDR1 is LNHDA and CDR2 SQIVND (reference sequence). The CDR3 is 14 amino acids. The CDR3 protein is CASQRVSGDQPQHF. Here the CDR3 DNA reads TGTGCCAGTCAAAGGGTTTCGGGGGATCAGCCCCAGCATTTT.

This clonotype was recorded many times. V usage is TRBV6-2 or TRBV6-3 and J usage is TRBJ1-2, with a possible D match to TRBD1 (5 bases). The germline V and J ends were trimmed by 2 bases and 0 bases, with 13 bases remaining between them. CDR3 length equals 16 residues. From germline, CDR1 is MNHEY and CDR2 SVGEGT. The CDR3 DNA is TGTGCCAGCAGTTACCCCATGGACACCACTAACTATGGCTACACCTTC. Translation gives CASSYPMDTTNYGYTF.

The sample holds many counts of this clonotype. This chain joins TRBV28 and TRBJ1-1, with 8 bases that match TRBD1. Germline V lookup: CDR1 MDHEN, CDR2 SYDVKM. This CDR3 is 16 amino acids long. V trimming: 2 bases; J trimming: 0 bases; junction bases outside the gene matches: 5. The CDR3 protein is CASSLAGTGMNTEAFF. In DNA, the CDR3 is TGTGCCAGCAGTTTAGCCGGGACAGGTATGAACACTGAAGCTTTCTTT.

This clonotype occurred many times. The rearrangement uses TRBV20-1 and TRBJ2-5; 12 bases match TRBD2. V shed 5 bases, J shed 2 bases, and the junction held 3 bases outside the gene matches. Germline V gives CDR1 DFQATT, CDR2 SNEGSKA (reference sequence). This CDR3 is built from 14 residues. The CDR3 bases are TGCAGTGCTTGGACTAGCGGGGCACAAGAGACCCAGTACTTC. It translates to CSAWTSGAQETQYF.

This clonotype was seen more than once but under ten times. This clone may be a read error of a much larger clone one base away. The gene calls are TRBV30 and TRBJ2-2, with D possibly being TRBD2 (6 bases). Germline assignment: CDR1 GTSNPN and CDR2 SVGIG (reference sequence). The CDR3 extends over 16 amino acids. For the CDR3, the DNA is TGTGCCTGGAGTATCATAACCGGGGGAGACACCGGGGAGCTGTTGTTT. Its translation is CAWSIITGGDTGELLF.

This clonotype was seen many times. V gene TRBV25-1 combines with J gene TRBJ2-5, with 8 bases that match TRBD1. Germline trimming cut 3 bases from V and 2 bases from J; bases unmatched to any gene: 14. Germline CDR1 is MGHDK and CDR2 is SYGVNS. CDR3 length equals 18 residues. CDR3 region: CASSDPAGPGQEQETQYF. The CDR3 DNA is TGTGCCAGCAGTGACCCCGCGGGCCCGGGACAGGAGCAAGAGACCCAGTACTTC.

This clonotype has at least ten counts. The chain recombines TRBV27 with TRBJ1-3; TRBD1 matches 12 bases. V trimming: 0 bases; J trimming: 0 bases; junction bases outside the gene matches: 6. Per the germline V gene, CDR1 is MNHEY and CDR2 is SMNVEV (reference sequence). The CDR3 is made up of 19 amino acids. This chain's CDR3 is CASSLSGTGGRYSGNTIYF. The CDR3 DNA is TGTGCCAGCAGTTTATCCGGGACAGGGGGCCGGTACTCTGGAAACACCATATATTTT.

This clonotype was seen more than once but under ten times. The DNA for the CDR3 is TGCAGTGCTAGATCGGGGGGCCGAGAGACCCAGTACTTC. Encoded protein: CSARSGGRETQYF. The chain is built from TRBV20-1 and TRBJ2-5, with D possibly matching TRBD2 (7 bases). The CDR3 totals 13 residues. Per the germline V gene, CDR1 is DFQATT and CDR2 is SNEGSKA (reference sequence). The ends were cut back, 2 bases at V and 4 bases at J, with 11 bases in the middle.

Many counts were recorded for this clonotype. V is TRBV24-1 and J is TRBJ1-5; 7 nucleotides line up with TRBD1. Germline trimming cut 5 bases from V and 6 bases from J; bases unmatched to any gene: 6. The CDR3 is made up of 14 amino acids. Germline V gene data show CDR1 as KGHDR and CDR2 as SFDVKD. The CDR3: CATSGTGAVQPQHF. The CDR3 DNA sequence: TGTGCCACCAGTGGAACAGGGGCTGTTCAGCCCCAGCATTTT.